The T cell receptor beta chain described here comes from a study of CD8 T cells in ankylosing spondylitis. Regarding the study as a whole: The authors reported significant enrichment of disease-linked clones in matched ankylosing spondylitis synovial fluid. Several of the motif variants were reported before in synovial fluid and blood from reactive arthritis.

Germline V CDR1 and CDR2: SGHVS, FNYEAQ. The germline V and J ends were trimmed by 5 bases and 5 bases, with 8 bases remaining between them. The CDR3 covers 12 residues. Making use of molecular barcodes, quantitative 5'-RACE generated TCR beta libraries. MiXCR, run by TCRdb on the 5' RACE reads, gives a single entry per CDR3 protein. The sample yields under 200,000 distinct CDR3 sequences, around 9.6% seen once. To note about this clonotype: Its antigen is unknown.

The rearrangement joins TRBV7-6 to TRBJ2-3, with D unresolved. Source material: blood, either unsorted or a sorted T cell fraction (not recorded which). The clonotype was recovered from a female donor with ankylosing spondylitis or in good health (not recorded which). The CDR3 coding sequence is TGTGCCAGCAGCCAATCCTTAGATACGCAGTATTTT. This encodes CASSQSLDTQYF.